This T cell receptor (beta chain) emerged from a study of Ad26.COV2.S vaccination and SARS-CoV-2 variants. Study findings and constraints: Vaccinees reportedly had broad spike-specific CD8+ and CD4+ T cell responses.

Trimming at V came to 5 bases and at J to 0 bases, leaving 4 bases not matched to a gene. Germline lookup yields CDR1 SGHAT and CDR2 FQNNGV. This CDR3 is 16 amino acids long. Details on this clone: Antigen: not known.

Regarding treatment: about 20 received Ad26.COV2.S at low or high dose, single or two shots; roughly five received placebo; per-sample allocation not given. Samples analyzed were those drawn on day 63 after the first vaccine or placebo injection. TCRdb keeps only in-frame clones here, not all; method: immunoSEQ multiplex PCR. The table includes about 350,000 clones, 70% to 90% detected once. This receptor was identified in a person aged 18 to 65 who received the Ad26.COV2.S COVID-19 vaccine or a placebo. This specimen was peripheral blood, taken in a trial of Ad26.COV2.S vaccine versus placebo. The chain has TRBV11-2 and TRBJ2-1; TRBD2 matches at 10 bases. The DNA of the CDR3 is TGTGCCAGCAGCCTCCGGACTAGCGGCTCCTACAATGAGCAGTTCTTC. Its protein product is CASSLRTSGSYNEQFF.